This T cell receptor beta chain was documented in a study of T-cell reconstitution after alpha-beta-depleted transplantation in children. This sample's TCRbeta library carried unique molecular identifier barcodes. From the PCR reads, TCRdb called clonotypes with MiXCR, one entry per CDR3 protein. Among some 830,000 distinct CDR3 sequences listed, 16% were seen once. Per germline, CDR1 ENHRY and CDR2 SYGVKD. The CDR3 has 12 residues. The V and J ends lost 0 bases and 3 bases respectively, with 3 bases between them. This clonotype has a count of ten or more. The antigen remains undetermined. Study-wide points: One year after transplant, T-cell counts and diversity came mostly from newly produced T cells. In patients about two months after transplant, alpha-beta T cells reportedly arose from several hundred expanded graft clones. From surviving recipient T cells and thymic progenitors came the high day-60 TCRbeta diversity observed in some patients.

V and J are TRBV10-3 and TRBJ2-7, with D unresolved. The sample was PBMCs, mostly from graft donor cells, taken 360 days after TCRalphabeta/CD19-depleted stem cell transplant. The receptor was derived from a male patient between 10 and 17 years old who had a stem cell transplant for acute lymphoblastic leukemia, so the T cells may come from the graft donor. CDR3 in DNA: TGTGCCATCAGTGAGTCAAGCTACGAGCAGTACTTC. It codes for CAISESSYEQYF.